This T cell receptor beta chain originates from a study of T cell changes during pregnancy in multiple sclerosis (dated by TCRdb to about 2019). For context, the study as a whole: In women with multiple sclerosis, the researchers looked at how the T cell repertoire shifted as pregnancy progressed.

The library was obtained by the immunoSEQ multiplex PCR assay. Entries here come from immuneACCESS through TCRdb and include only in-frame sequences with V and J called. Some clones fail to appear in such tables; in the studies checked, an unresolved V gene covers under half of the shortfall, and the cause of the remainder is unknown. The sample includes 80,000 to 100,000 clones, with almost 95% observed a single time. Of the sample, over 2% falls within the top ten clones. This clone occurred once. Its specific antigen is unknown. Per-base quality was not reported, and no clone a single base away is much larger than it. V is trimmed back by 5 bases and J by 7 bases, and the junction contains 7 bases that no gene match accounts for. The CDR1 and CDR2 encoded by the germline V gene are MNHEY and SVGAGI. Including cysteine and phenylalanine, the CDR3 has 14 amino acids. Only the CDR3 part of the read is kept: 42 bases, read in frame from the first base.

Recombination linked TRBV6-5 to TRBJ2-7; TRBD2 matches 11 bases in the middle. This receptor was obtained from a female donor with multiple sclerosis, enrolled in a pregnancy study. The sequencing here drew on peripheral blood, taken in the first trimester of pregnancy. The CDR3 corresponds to CASSTLAGVREQYF. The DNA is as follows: TGTGCCAGCAGTACACTAGCGGGAGTGAGGGAGCAGTACTTC.